One sample yielded the 17 T cell receptor beta chains listed below, sequenced in a study of PD-1 blockade in classical Hodgkin lymphoma (dated by TCRdb to about 2020). Library method: the immunoSEQ multiplex PCR assay. TCRdb obtained this table from immuneACCESS and retained in-frame rearrangements with V and J assigned. These tables miss some clones; where compared with another copy, unresolved V genes account for less than half of the shortfall, and the remainder is unexplained. The sample records 25,000 to 30,000 clones, approximately 80% of which are singletons. The top ten clonotypes cover around 0.6% of the sample. What the time point label conveys for this sample: cycle 4 day 1 (C4D1), after 5 to 7 weeks of nivolumab. Every trial patient had relapsed following autologous stem cell transplantation, and prior brentuximab vedotin exposure was what differed among cohorts A, B and C. Magnetic negative selection with a Miltenyi CD4+ T cell isolation kit was used to purify CD4+ T cells from thawed PBMCs.

The sequencing used CD4+ T cells from blood, collected before the fourth cycle of nivolumab. Receptors were obtained from a human donor with classical Hodgkin lymphoma.

The CDR3 sequence: CASSLCGVPDRAVYQPQHF. CDR3 bases: TGCGCCAGCAGCTTGTGTGGAGTGCCGGACAGGGCCGTGTATCAGCCCCAGCATTTT. This chain joins TRBV5-1 and TRBJ1-5; the match to TRBD1 covers 8 bases. The CDR3 contains 19 residues. Germline loops: CDR1 SGHRS, CDR2 YFSETQ. J lost 5 bases, V lost 1 base, and 17 bases had no gene match.

The chain couples TRBV28 to TRBJ2-1; 9 bases match TRBD2. The ends lost 4 bases at V and 1 base at J; junction bases unmatched: 17. The CDR3 extends over 20 amino acids. Germline V gene lookup returns CDR1 MDHEN and CDR2 SYDVKM. The CDR3 is CASSYEGGGFSGSSYNEQFF. CDR3 nucleotides: TGTGCCAGCAGTTACGAGGGGGGAGGGTTTAGCGGGAGTTCCTACAATGAGCAGTTCTTC.

This chain joins TRBV28 and TRBJ2-5, with a tentative D call TRBD2 (6 bases). Germline loops: CDR1 MDHEN, CDR2 SYDVKM. This CDR3 has 14 amino acids. The V end was cut by 1 base, the J end by 3 bases, with 9 bases between. The CDR3 is CASSLSPGEETQYF. Written as DNA, the CDR3 is TGTGCCAGCAGTTTATCGCCGGGAGAAGAGACCCAGTACTTC.

This sequence joins TRBV5-1 and TRBJ2-3, with TRBD1 matching over 8 bases. CDR1 and CDR2 from the germline V gene are SGHRS and YFSETQ. The CDR3 has 15 residues. V trimming: 4 bases; J trimming: 1 base; junction bases outside the gene matches: 5. The CDR3 coding sequence is TGCGCCAGCAGCAAGGGACAGGAGGGCACAGATACGCAGTATTTT. Translating gives CASSKGQEGTDTQYF.

The chain joins TRBV6-6 to TRBJ1-6; D is perhaps TRBD1 (5 bases). V shed 3 bases and J shed 7 bases, with 10 bases lying between them. This CDR3 has 14 amino acids. Germline-derived CDR1 and CDR2 are MNHNY and SVGAGI (reference sequence). The CDR3 reads CASSYQGWNSPLHF. CDR3 bases: TGTGCCAGCAGTTATCAGGGTTGGAATTCACCCCTCCACTTT.

The table lists this clone with a count of one. The genes are TRBV10-3 and TRBJ2-1; D may be TRBD1 (7 bases). This CDR3 is 14 amino acids long. CDR1 is ENHRY and CDR2 is SYGVKD in the germline V gene. The V end lost 3 bases, the J end lost 4 bases, and 10 bases lay between the germline ends. The CDR3 spells CAISDQGGYNEQFF. The CDR3 coding sequence is TGTGCCATCAGTGATCAGGGGGGATACAATGAGCAGTTCTTC.

V usage is TRBV2 and J usage is TRBJ2-1, with 7 bases identical to TRBD2. The V and J ends lost 6 bases and 9 bases, in that order; junction bases with no gene match: 17. The V gene's germline CDR1 is SNHLY and CDR2 FYNNEI. The CDR3 spans 16 residues. The CDR3 loop reads CASSATNGRPRGEQFF. DNA for the CDR3: TGTGCCAGCAGCGCGACTAACGGGAGGCCCAGAGGTGAGCAGTTCTTC.

In this sample, this clone turned up once. The chain recombines TRBV9 with TRBJ2-2; 7 nucleotides align to TRBD1. The germline CDR1 and CDR2 sequences are SGDLS and YYNGEE. Trimming cost V 7 bases and J 1 base; bases outside gene matches: 4. The CDR3 loop spans 14 amino acids. The CDR3 sequence is CASHPGGNTGELFF. Written as DNA, the CDR3 is TGTGCCAGCCATCCAGGGGGGAACACCGGGGAGCTGTTTTTT.

The rearrangement links TRBV18 to TRBJ2-3; 12 bases are a match to TRBD2. Germline CDR1 reads KGHSH; CDR2 reads LQKENI. The V gene end was trimmed by 0 bases and the J gene end by 2 bases; junction bases not matched to a gene: 3. This CDR3 has 17 amino acids. CDR3 sequence: CASSPPTSGGDTDTQYF. The CDR3 DNA follows: TGTGCCAGCTCACCACCGACTAGCGGGGGAGACACAGATACGCAGTATTTT.

The chain links TRBV7-3 to TRBJ2-1, with 7 nucleotides matching TRBD1. The trim removed 9 bases at V and 3 bases at J, leaving 5 bases unmatched. Germline lookup yields CDR1 SGHTA and CDR2 FQGTGA. This CDR3 comprises 13 residues. CDR3 in amino acids: CARRTGDYNEQFF. The CDR3 DNA follows: TGTGCCAGACGGACAGGCGACTACAATGAGCAGTTCTTC.

The chain has TRBV10-3 and TRBJ2-1; 7 bases agree with TRBD2. Germline V lookup: CDR1 ENHRY, CDR2 SYGVKD. This CDR3 contains 15 residues. V dropped 3 bases and J dropped 3; count of bases not matched to a gene: 5. CDR3 DNA sequence: TGTGCCATCAGTGACAGGTCTAGCGGCTACAATGAGCAGTTCTTC. Its protein product is CAISDRSSGYNEQFF.

The chain has TRBV5-4 and TRBJ1-2; 8 nucleotides align to TRBD1. CDR1 is SGHNT and CDR2 is YYREEE in the germline V gene (reference sequence). CDR3 length: 15 residues. J gave up 1 base and V 4 bases, and 6 bases lay outside the gene matches. The CDR3 loop reads CASSEGTGFNYGYTF. The CDR3 nucleotides are TGTGCCAGCAGCGAAGGGACAGGTTTTAACTATGGCTACACCTTC.

This chain uses TRBV2 with TRBJ2-2, with TRBD2 matching over 11 bases. Trimming at V came to 2 bases and at J to 1 base, leaving 3 bases not matched to a gene. Germline V lookup: CDR1 SNHLY, CDR2 FYNNEI. The CDR3 has 17 residues. The CDR3 region is CASSEQGLAVNTGELFF. The CDR3, as DNA: TGTGCCAGCAGTGAACAGGGACTAGCGGTGAACACCGGGGAGCTGTTTTTT.

The V and J genes are TRBV2 and TRBJ2-1, with 10 bases lining up with TRBD2. CDR1 is SNHLY, CDR2 FYNNEI, per germline. With V trimmed by 2 bases and J by 0 bases, 16 bases remained unmatched. The CDR3 is made up of 21 amino acids. CDR3 sequence reads: CASSEPQRPSGGQSSYNEQFF. Here the CDR3 DNA reads TGTGCCAGCAGTGAACCCCAAAGGCCTAGCGGGGGCCAAAGCTCCTACAATGAGCAGTTCTTC.

This clone was seen only a few times. The chain links TRBV19 to TRBJ2-2, with a possible D match to TRBD2 (5 bases). Germline CDR1 is LNHDA and CDR2 is SQIVND (reference sequence). V was trimmed by 6 bases and J by 0 bases, leaving 14 bases between them. The CDR3 runs 16 residues. DNA for the CDR3: TGTGCCAGTAGATCCGCTGGAGCGGCGAACACCGGGGAGCTGTTTTTT. Translated: CASRSAGAANTGELFF.

The CDR3 protein is CASSRGLAGAVKQYF. CDR3 bases: TGTGCCAGTAGTAGAGGACTAGCGGGAGCGGTGAAGCAGTATTTT. The gene calls are TRBV19 and TRBJ2-3; 13 bases match TRBD2. The CDR3 is 15 amino acids. Germline CDR1 reads LNHDA; CDR2 reads SQIVND (reference sequence). J gave up 11 bases and V 4 bases, and 9 bases lay outside the gene matches.

This chain joins TRBV6-4 and TRBJ2-7, with D perhaps TRBD1 (5 bases). The CDR3 runs to 13 residues. V was pared by 4 bases and J by 0 bases, with 7 bases between. Germline V lookup: CDR1 MRHNA, CDR2 SNTAGT. This CDR3 is CASSGQNSYEQYF. In DNA, the CDR3 is TGTGCCAGCAGTGGACAGAACTCCTACGAGCAGTACTTC.